This is a list of T cell receptor beta chains from one sample in a study of T-cell reconstitution after alpha-beta-depleted transplantation in children. A single record per CDR3 protein comes from TCRdb applying MiXCR to the PCR reads. The profile shows approximately 400,000 distinct CDR3 sequences, about 11% of them singletons. The sample in question was PBMCs from the stem cell graft donor, obtained from the stem cell graft. The receptor source for this set is a human donor who donated a stem cell graft to a child with acute myeloid leukemia. Each CDR3 is given with its conserved first and last residue. Fields, in order: J gene, clone size, D gene, V gene, CDR3 DNA, CDR3 protein. D genes are given only for firm matches. Rows may omit the clone size; those that give it use once, few, many or a size class.

>TRBJ1-4|.|TRBD1|TRBV11-2
TGTGCCAGCAGCTCCGACAGGGATGAAAAACTGTTTTTT
CASSSDRDEKLFF
>TRBJ2-3|once|.|TRBV10-3
TGTGCCATCAGTAACCGAGGTGATACGCAGTATTTT
CAISNRGDTQYF
>TRBJ2-3|.|TRBD2|TRBV5-1
TGCGCCAGCAGCCTTTTTAGCGGGGGCACAGATACGCAGTATTTT
CASSLFSGGTDTQYF
>TRBJ2-2|few|.|TRBV20-1
TGCAGTGCTAGAGATTACGAAACAGGACTCACCGGGGAGCTGTTTTTT
CSARDYETGLTGELFF
>TRBJ2-5|few|.|TRBV29-1
TGCAGCGTTGAACCTTCGACAGGTCCGGGACTACCCGAGAACCTGATCTGGGAGACCCAGTACTTC
CSVEPSTGPGLPENLIWETQYF
>TRBJ2-1|.|TRBD2|TRBV29-1
TGCAGCGGATCGGGGGGGACCAATGAGCAGTTCTTC
CSGSGGTNEQFF
>TRBJ2-1|many|TRBD1|TRBV27
TGTGCCAGCAGTTTAGGCAGGGGGTCCTACAATGAGCAGTTCTTC
CASSLGRGSYNEQFF
>TRBJ2-3|.|TRBD2|TRBV10-3
TGTGCCATCAGTGCGACTAGCGGGACAGATACGCAGTATTTT
CAISATSGTDTQYF
>TRBJ2-4|few|.|TRBV6-1
TGTGCCAGCAGTGAAGATGCAGGGATTCTAAACATTCAGTACTTC
CASSEDAGILNIQYF
>TRBJ2-7|.|TRBD2|TRBV6-2/TRBV6-3
TGTGCCAGCGGGGGACTAGCGGGAAATCACGAGCAGTACTTC
CASGGLAGNHEQYF
>TRBJ2-3|few|TRBD2|TRBV20-1
TGCAGTGCTGTTAGCGGGAGCGCCACAGATACGCAGTATTTT
CSAVSGSATDTQYF
>TRBJ2-5|few|.|TRBV5-1
TGCGCCAGCAGGTCATCCGGGGGCCAAGAGACCCAGTACTTC
CASRSSGGQETQYF
>TRBJ1-4|.|.|TRBV5-6
TGTGCCAGCAGCGAAAACCGCGCTAATGAAAAACTGTTTTTT
CASSENRANEKLFF
>TRBJ2-5|.|TRBD1|TRBV12-3/TRBV12-4
TGTGCCACCAGCCATGGACAGGGAGAAGAGACCCAGTACTTC
CATSHGQGEETQYF
>TRBJ2-1|few|TRBD2|TRBV20-1
TGCAGTGCCCACAGTCTAGCGGCCAACTACAATGAGCAGTTCTTC
CSAHSLAANYNEQFF
>TRBJ2-5|many|TRBD2|TRBV20-1
TGCAGTGCCCGACTAGCGGGAGGGGAGACCCAGTACTTC
CSARLAGGETQYF
>TRBJ2-3|.|.|TRBV29-1
TGCAGCGGGGGGCTAGCGGAGCTCCGGAATACGCAGTATTTT
CSGGLAELRNTQYF
>TRBJ2-7|many|.|TRBV9
TGTGCCAGCAGCGTAGCGGCAGGAGCCTCCGAGCAGTACTTC
CASSVAAGASEQYF
>TRBJ2-4|many|TRBD1|TRBV5-1
TGCGCCAGCAGCGTACAGGGGGACAAAAACATTCAGTACTTC
CASSVQGDKNIQYF
>TRBJ2-1|many|TRBD2|TRBV12-3/TRBV12-4
TGTGCCAGCAGTTCAGGGACTAGCTACAATGAGCAGTTCTTC
CASSSGTSYNEQFF
>TRBJ1-3|few|.|TRBV10-3
TGTGCCATCAGTGAGAAGACGGCAGCAGGAAACACCATATATTTT
CAISEKTAAGNTIYF
>TRBJ2-5|few|.|TRBV7-2
TGTGCCAGCAGCTTATCGTCCTGGCAAGAGACCCAGTACTTC
CASSLSSWQETQYF
>TRBJ1-1|.|.|TRBV10-3
TGTGCCATCAGTGAGTCGATGACTGAAGCTTTCTTT
CAISESMTEAFF
>TRBJ2-5|many|.|TRBV3-1
TGTGCCAGCAGCCAAGGGGAGACTCTCCAAGAGACCCAGTACTTC
CASSQGETLQETQYF
>TRBJ1-2|.|.|TRBV5-1
TGCGCCAGCAGCCACCCGACAGGCCAACGCTATGGCTACACCTTC
CASSHPTGQRYGYTF
>TRBJ1-6|many|.|TRBV6-5
TGTGCCAGCAGTTACGGGCAGTCCTATAATTCACCCCTCCACTTT
CASSYGQSYNSPLHF
>TRBJ2-7|.|.|TRBV29-1
TGCAGCGTTGCTATAGCTCCCGAGCAGTACTTC
CSVAIAPEQYF
>TRBJ1-5|.|TRBD1|TRBV5-5
TGTGCCAGCAGCCCCTGGACAGGAAATCAGCCCCAGCATTTT
CASSPWTGNQPQHF
>TRBJ2-7|.|TRBD1|TRBV19
TGTGCCAGTAGTATCCAGGGACAGGGACCAAACGAGCAGTACTTC
CASSIQGQGPNEQYF
>TRBJ2-5|few|.|TRBV6-2/TRBV6-3
TGTGCCAGCGCGAACCGAGTTTACCAAGAGACCCAGTACTTC
CASANRVYQETQYF
>TRBJ1-5|.|.|TRBV12-3/TRBV12-4
TGTGCCAGCAGTTTGCAGAATTGGCCGGAAGGCAATCAGCCCCAGCATTTT
CASSLQNWPEGNQPQHF
>TRBJ1-5|.|.|TRBV2
TGTGCCAGCTGCGCGAGAGGAGGGAGCAATCAGCCCCAGCATTTT
CASCARGGSNQPQHF
>TRBJ2-3|few|TRBD2|TRBV7-8
TGTGCCAGCAGCTTCACCCTAGCGGAATATGTCACAGATACGCAGTATTTT
CASSFTLAEYVTDTQYF
>TRBJ2-5|.|.|TRBV2
TGTGCCAGCAGTTTACAGGGTTCTGAAGAGACCCAGTACTTC
CASSLQGSEETQYF
>TRBJ1-6|many|.|TRBV6-5
TGTGCCAGCAGTTACTCCGGTCTTAATTCACCCCTCCACTTT
CASSYSGLNSPLHF
>TRBJ2-3|many|.|TRBV10-2
TGCGCCAGCAGGAACGGACTGTCTAGCACAGATACGCAGTATTTT
CASRNGLSSTDTQYF
>TRBJ1-2|few|.|TRBV6-1
TGTGCCAGCAGTGTAAACAGGGACCATGGCTACACCTTC
CASSVNRDHGYTF
>TRBJ2-1|.|.|TRBV11-2
TGTGCCAGCAGCTTAGTCGTCCAGGGGCCCTGCAATGAGCAGTTCTTC
CASSLVVQGPCNEQFF
>TRBJ2-7|few|.|TRBV7-2
TGTGCCAGCAGCTTCTCAAATCGGGACTTCGAGCAGTACTTC
CASSFSNRDFEQYF
>TRBJ2-1|many|TRBD2|TRBV14
TGTGCCAGCAGCCGAAAGGGGACTAGCGTCAATGAGCAGTTCTTC
CASSRKGTSVNEQFF
>TRBJ1-4|.|.|TRBV6-1
TGTGCCAGCAGACGGGGCGTGGGTAATGAAAAACTGTTTTTT
CASRRGVGNEKLFF
>TRBJ2-1|.|TRBD1|TRBV11-2
TGTGCCAGCAGCGCAACAGGGGGCGCGGACAATGAGCAGTTCTTC
CASSATGGADNEQFF
>TRBJ1-1|many|TRBD1|TRBV10-3
TGTGCCATCAGTGGTGGGACAGGGAGAGGCACTGAAGCTTTCTTT
CAISGGTGRGTEAFF
>TRBJ1-4|.|TRBD1|TRBV3-1
TGTGCCAGCGCACAGGGGGGGAATGAAAAACTGTTTTTT
CASAQGGNEKLFF
>TRBJ2-5|.|TRBD1|TRBV11-2
TGTGCCAGCAGCCGGCCTGACAGGGGGCGGGAGACCCAGTACTTC
CASSRPDRGRETQYF
>TRBJ2-4|.|TRBD2|TRBV12-3/TRBV12-4
TGTGCCAGCAGTTTACGGACTAGCGGGAGGACGGTTCAAAACATTCAGTACTTC
CASSLRTSGRTVQNIQYF
>TRBJ2-3|many|TRBD2|TRBV4-2
TGTGCCAGCAGCCAAGGCCTAGCGGGACGTCGCACAGATACGCAGTATTTT
CASSQGLAGRRTDTQYF
>TRBJ2-1|few|TRBD2|TRBV9
TGTGCCAGCAGCGTAGTTGGGACTACCAGGAATGAGCAGTTCTTC
CASSVVGTTRNEQFF
>TRBJ1-4|many|.|TRBV20-1
TGCAGTGCACCCGGACAGTATAATGAAAAACTGTTTTTT
CSAPGQYNEKLFF
>TRBJ2-5|.|TRBD2|TRBV6-1
TGTGCCAGCAGGGGGACTAGCGCACCAAGGGGGGAGACCCAGTACTTC
CASRGTSAPRGETQYF
>TRBJ2-4|.|.|TRBV6-2/TRBV6-3
TGTGCCAGCAGCCCAGGACAGCTAGCCAAAAACATTCAGTACTTC
CASSPGQLAKNIQYF
>TRBJ2-2|.|TRBD2|TRBV29-1
TGCAGCGTGGTAGCGGGAGGGACCGGGGAGCTGTTTTTT
CSVVAGGTGELFF
>TRBJ2-5|few|.|TRBV20-1
TGCAGTGGTTTTGCGACCCAAGAGACCCAGTACTTC
CSGFATQETQYF
>TRBJ2-3|few|.|TRBV20-1
TGCAGTGCGACGCCTGCGGCGGACACAGATACGCAGTATTTT
CSATPAADTDTQYF
>TRBJ1-1|few|TRBD1|TRBV7-2
TGTGCCAGCAGCGCCGGGACAGGGTTCGCAGCTTTCTTT
CASSAGTGFAAFF
>TRBJ1-1|many|.|TRBV5-1
TGCGCCAGCAGCGCGGGACTCGCGAACACTGAAGCTTTCTTT
CASSAGLANTEAFF
>TRBJ1-5|few|TRBD1|TRBV27
TGTGCCAGCAGTTTATCGACAGGGGGGGGCCAGCCCCAGCATTTT
CASSLSTGGGQPQHF
>TRBJ2-5|.|TRBD2|TRBV6-1
TGTGCCAGCAGTGCCTACCTAGCGGGGGGGCCGGAGACCCAGTACTTC
CASSAYLAGGPETQYF
>TRBJ1-2|.|TRBD1|TRBV5-1
TGCGCCAGCAGCTTGGTGCAGGGGGGGGATGGCTACACCTTC
CASSLVQGGDGYTF
>TRBJ2-2|.|.|TRBV10-3
TGTGCCATCAGTGACGGGGGGCCCGGGGAGCTGTTTTTT
CAISDGGPGELFF